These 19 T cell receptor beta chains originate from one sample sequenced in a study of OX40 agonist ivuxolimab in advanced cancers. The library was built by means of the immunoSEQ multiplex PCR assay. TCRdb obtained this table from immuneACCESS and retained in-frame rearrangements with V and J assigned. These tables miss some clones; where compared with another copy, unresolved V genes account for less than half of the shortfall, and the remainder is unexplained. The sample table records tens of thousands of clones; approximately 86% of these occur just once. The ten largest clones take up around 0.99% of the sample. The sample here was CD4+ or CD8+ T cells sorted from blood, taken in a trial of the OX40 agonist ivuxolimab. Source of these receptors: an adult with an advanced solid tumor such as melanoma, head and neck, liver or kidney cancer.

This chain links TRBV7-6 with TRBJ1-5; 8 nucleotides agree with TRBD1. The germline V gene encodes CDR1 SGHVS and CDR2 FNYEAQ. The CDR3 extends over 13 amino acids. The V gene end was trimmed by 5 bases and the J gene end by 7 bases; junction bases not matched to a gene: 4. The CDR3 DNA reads TGTGCCAGCAGCCCAAGACAGGGGCAGCCCCAGCATTTT. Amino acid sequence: CASSPRQGQPQHF.

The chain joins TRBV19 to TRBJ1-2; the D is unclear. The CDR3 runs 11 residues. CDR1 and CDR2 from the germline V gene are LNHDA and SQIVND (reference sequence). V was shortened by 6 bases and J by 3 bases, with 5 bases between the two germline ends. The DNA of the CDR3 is TGTGCCAGTAGAAGGGACTATGGCTACACCTTC. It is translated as CASRRDYGYTF.

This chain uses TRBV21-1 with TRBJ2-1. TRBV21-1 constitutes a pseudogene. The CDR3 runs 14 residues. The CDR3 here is CASSSRSRANEQFF. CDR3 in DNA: TGTGCCAGCAGCTCGCGTAGCCGGGCCAATGAGCAGTTCTTC.

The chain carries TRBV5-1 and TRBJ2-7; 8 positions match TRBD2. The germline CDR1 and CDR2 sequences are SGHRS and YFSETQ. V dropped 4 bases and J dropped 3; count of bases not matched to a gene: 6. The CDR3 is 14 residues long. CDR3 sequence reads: CASSPTSENYEQYF. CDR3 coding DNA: TGCGCCAGCAGCCCGACTAGCGAAAACTACGAGCAGTACTTC.

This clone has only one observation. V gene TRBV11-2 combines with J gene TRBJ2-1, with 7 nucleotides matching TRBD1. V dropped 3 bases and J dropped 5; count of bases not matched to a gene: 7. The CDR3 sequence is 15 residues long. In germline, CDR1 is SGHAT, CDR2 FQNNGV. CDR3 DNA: TGTGCCAGCAGCTTCCGGCCAGGGGGAAACAATGAGCAGTTCTTC. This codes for CASSFRPGGNNEQFF.

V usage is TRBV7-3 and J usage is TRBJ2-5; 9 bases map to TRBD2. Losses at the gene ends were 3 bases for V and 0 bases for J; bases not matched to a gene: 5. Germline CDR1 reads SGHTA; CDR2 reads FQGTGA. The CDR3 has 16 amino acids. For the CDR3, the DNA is TGTGCCAGCAGCTTGGGAAGCGGGAGGAACCAAGAGACCCAGTACTTC. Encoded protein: CASSLGSGRNQETQYF.

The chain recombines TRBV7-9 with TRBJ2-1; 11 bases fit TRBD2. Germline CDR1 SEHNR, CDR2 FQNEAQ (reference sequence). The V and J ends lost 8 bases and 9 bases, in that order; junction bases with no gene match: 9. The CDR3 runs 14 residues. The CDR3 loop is CASQGTSGLGEQFF. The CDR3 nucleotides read TGTGCCAGCCAAGGGACTAGCGGCTTGGGTGAGCAGTTCTTC.

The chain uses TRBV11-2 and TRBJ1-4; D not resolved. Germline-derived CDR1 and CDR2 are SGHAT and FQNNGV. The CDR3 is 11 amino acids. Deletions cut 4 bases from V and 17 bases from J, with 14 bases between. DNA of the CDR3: TGTGCCAGCAGCTCTGGCATGCGGACCTTTTTT. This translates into CASSSGMRTFF. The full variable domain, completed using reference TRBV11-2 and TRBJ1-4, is EAGVAQSPRYKIIEKRQSVAFWCNPISGHATLYWYQQILGQGPKLLIQFQNNGVVDDSQLPKDRFSAERLKGVDSTLKIQPAKLEDSAVYLCASSSGMRTFFGSGTQLSVL.

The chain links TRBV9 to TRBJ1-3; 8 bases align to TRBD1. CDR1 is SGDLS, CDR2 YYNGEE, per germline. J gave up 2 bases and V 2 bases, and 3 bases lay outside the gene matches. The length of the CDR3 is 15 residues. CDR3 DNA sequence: TGTGCCAGCAGCGTCTTCAGGGGGCCTGGAAACACCATATATTTT. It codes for CASSVFRGPGNTIYF.

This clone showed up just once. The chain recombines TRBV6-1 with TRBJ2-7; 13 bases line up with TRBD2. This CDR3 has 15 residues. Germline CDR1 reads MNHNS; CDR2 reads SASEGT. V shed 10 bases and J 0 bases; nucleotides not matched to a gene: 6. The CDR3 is CAIGTSGTRSYEQYF. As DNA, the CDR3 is TGTGCCATCGGGACTAGCGGGACCCGCTCCTACGAGCAGTACTTC.

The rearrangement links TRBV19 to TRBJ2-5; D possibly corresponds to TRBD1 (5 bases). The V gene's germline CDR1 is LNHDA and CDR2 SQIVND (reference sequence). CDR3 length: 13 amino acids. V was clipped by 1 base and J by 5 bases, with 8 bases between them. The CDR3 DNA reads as TGTGCCAGTAGTATAGCAGGGTATGAGACCCAGTACTTC. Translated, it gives CASSIAGYETQYF.

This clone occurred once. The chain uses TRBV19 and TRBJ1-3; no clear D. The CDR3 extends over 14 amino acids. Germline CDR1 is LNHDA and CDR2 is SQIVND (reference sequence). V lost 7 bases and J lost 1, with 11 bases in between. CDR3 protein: CASTPGPSGNTIYF. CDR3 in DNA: TGTGCCAGTACCCCCGGGCCTTCTGGAAACACCATATATTTT.

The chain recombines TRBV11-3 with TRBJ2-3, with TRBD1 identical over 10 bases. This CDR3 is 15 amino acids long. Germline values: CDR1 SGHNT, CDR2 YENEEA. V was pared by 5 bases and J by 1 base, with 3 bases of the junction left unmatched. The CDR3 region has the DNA TGTGCCAGCAGCCGGACAGGGGGGGGCACAGATACGCAGTATTTT. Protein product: CASSRTGGGTDTQYF.

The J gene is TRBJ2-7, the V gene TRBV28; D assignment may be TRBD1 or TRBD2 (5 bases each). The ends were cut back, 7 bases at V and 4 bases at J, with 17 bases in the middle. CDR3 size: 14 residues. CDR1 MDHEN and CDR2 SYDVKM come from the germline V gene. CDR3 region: CASIQPGPLYEQYF. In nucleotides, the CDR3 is TGTGCCAGCATCCAACCGGGACCCTTGTACGAGCAGTACTTC.

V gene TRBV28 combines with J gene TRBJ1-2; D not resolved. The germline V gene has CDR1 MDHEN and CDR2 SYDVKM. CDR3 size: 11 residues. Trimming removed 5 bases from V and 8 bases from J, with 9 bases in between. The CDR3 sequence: CASSSPTGYTF. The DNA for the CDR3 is TGTGCCAGCAGTAGCCCTACAGGCTACACCTTC.

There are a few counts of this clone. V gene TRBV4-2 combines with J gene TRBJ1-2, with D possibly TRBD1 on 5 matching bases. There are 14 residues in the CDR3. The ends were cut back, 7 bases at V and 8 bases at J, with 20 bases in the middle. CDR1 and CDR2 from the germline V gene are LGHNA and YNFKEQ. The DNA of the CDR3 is TGTGCCAGCAACGCCCAGCAGGGAACTGGCGGCTACACCTTC. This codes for CASNAQQGTGGYTF.

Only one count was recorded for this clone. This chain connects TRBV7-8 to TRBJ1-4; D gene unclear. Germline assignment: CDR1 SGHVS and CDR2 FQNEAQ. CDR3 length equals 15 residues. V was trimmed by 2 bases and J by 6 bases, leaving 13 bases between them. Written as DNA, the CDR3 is TGTGCCAGCAGCTTACGTCGCTGGGAGGATGAAAAACTGTTTTTT. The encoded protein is CASSLRRWEDEKLFF.

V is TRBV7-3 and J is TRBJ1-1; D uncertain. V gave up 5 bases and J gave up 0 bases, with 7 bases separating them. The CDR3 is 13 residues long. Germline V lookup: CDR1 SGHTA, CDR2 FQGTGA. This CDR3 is CASSQLLNTEAFF. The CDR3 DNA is TGTGCCAGCAGCCAACTTCTGAACACTGAAGCTTTCTTT. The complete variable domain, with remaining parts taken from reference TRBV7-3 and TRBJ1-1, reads GAGVSQTPSNKVTEKGKYVELRCDPISGHTALYWYRQSLGQGPEFLIYFQGTGAADDSGLPNDRFFAVRPEGSVSTLKIQRTERGDSAVYLCASSQLLNTEAFFGQGTRLTVV.

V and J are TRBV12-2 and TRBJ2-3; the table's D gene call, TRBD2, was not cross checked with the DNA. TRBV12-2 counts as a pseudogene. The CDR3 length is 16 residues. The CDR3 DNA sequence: TGTGCAAGTCGTCCTCGGACTAGCAGACGCACAGATACGCAGTATTTT. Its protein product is CASRPRTSRRTDTQYF.